The 8 T cell receptor beta chains listed next were all sequenced from one sample in a study of blood T cell repertoires in COVID-19. Sequencing was performed with immunoSEQ multiplex PCR; in TCRdb, only in-frame clones are kept and a portion is missing. The sample records 130,000 to 150,000 clones, over 70% being singletons. The sequencing input was PBMCs or T cells enriched from blood (not recorded which). The receptors here all came from a man aged 60 to 75 who had recovered from COVID-19.

The chain couples TRBV19 to TRBJ1-5; D is ambiguous. This CDR3 has 13 amino acids. In germline, CDR1 is LNHDA, CDR2 SQIVND (reference sequence). V lost 4 bases and J 5 bases, leaving 9 bases between the germline ends. The DNA for the CDR3 is TGTGCCAGTAGTACCCGGGGTGATCAGCCCCAGCATTTT. This translates into CASSTRGDQPQHF.

The rearrangement uses TRBV3-1 (or the pseudogene TRBV3-2) and TRBJ2-3; 8 bases are shared with TRBD2. Germline CDR1 and CDR2: LGHDT and YNNKEL (reference sequence). This CDR3 has 16 amino acids. The V segment lost 0 bases and the J segment 6 bases; nucleotides outside the gene matches: 8. CDR3: CASSQDLGLAGDTQYF. Written as DNA, the CDR3 is TGTGCCAGCAGCCAAGATCTAGGACTAGCAGGCGATACGCAGTATTTT.

This clone occurred once. The rearrangement links TRBV30 to TRBJ2-3; D unclear. V was shortened by 2 bases and J by 6 bases, with 6 bases between the two germline ends. Germline values: CDR1 GTSNPN, CDR2 SVGIG (reference sequence). The CDR3 loop spans 11 amino acids. This CDR3 is CAWSPQDTQYF. Written as DNA, the CDR3 is TGTGCCTGGAGTCCCCAGGATACGCAGTATTTT.

The rearrangement links TRBV19 to TRBJ1-2; a weak D match, TRBD1 (5 bases). Germline V gives CDR1 LNHDA, CDR2 SQIVND (reference sequence). CDR3 size: 14 residues. V lost 7 bases and J 5 bases, leaving 17 bases between the germline ends. The CDR3 loop is CASTSTEGLYGYTF. In nucleotides, the CDR3 is TGTGCCAGTACCTCTACGGAGGGGCTGTATGGCTACACCTTC.

Only a few counts were recorded for this clone. This rearrangement joins TRBV14 to TRBJ2-1, with 8 bases aligning to TRBD2. The CDR3 consists of 16 residues. CDR1 SGHDN and CDR2 FVKESK come from the germline V gene. J was trimmed by 6 bases and V by 6 bases; bases with no gene match: 13. CDR3 DNA: TGTGCCAGCAGTCTCTCTAGCGGGCCGACCCTCAATGAGCAGTTCTTC. Translated, it gives CASSLSSGPTLNEQFF.

This rearrangement joins TRBV15 to TRBJ2-3; possible D gene TRBD2, 6 bases. V lost 4 bases, J lost 2 bases, and 7 bases lay in between. Germline-derived CDR1 and CDR2 are LNHNV and YYDKDF (reference sequence). This CDR3 has 13 amino acids. CDR3 nucleotide sequence: TGTGCCACCAGCAAGCGGGTCACAGATACGCAGTATTTT. Residues: CATSKRVTDTQYF.

The chain is built from TRBV14 and TRBJ2-7; D not resolved. CDR1 and CDR2 (germline): SGHDN, FVKESK. Trimming removed 1 base at V and 4 bases at J, with 23 bases between. The CDR3 consists of 18 residues. This CDR3 is CASSQAVGAPQLSYEQYF. The CDR3 DNA reads as TGTGCCAGCAGCCAAGCCGTTGGAGCCCCCCAGCTTTCGTACGAGCAGTACTTC.

The chain has TRBV6-5 and TRBJ1-6, with TRBD1 as a possible D gene (6 bases). Looked up from germline, CDR1 is MNHEY and CDR2 is SVGAGI. The CDR3 runs 13 residues. Trimming removed 10 bases at V and 4 bases at J, with 11 bases between. CDR3 residues: CAISDRYNSPLHF. In DNA, the CDR3 is TGTGCCATCTCGGACAGATATAATTCACCCCTCCACTTT.